Listed below are T cell receptor beta chains from one sample, sequenced in a study of T cell changes during pregnancy in multiple sclerosis. The protocol was immunoSEQ multiplex PCR, while the TCRdb copy is restricted to in-frame clones and leaves out a portion. Of 90,000 or so clones listed, around 93% were seen once; the top ten hold 1.5% to 2%. This material consisted of peripheral blood, taken in the first trimester of pregnancy. The receptors originated from a female donor in good health, enrolled as a control in a pregnancy study. Each CDR3 is given with its conserved first and last residue. Fields, in order: J gene, D gene, V gene, CDR3 protein. A D gene is named only where the DNA matches it firmly.

>TRBJ1-3|-|TRBV15
CATSRQGISVGNTIYF
>TRBJ2-3|-|TRBV6-5
CASTSTDTQYF
>TRBJ2-3|-|TRBV12-5
CASGLGAGDTDTQYF
>TRBJ2-7|TRBD1|TRBV7-9
CASSSPSTGTGAYEQYF
>TRBJ1-1|TRBD1|TRBV18
CASSPLGQGGRWTEAFF
>TRBJ1-1|-|TRBV19
CASNMGLGGLNTEAFF
>TRBJ2-7|-|TRBV6-5
CASSGYKFYEQYF
>TRBJ1-5|TRBD1|TRBV18
CASSRTGVSNQPQHF
>TRBJ2-1|-|TRBV4-2
CASSQGGTGYNEQFF
>TRBJ2-2|-|TRBV6-5
CASSPFGQGGGELFF
>TRBJ1-6|-|TRBV4-1
CASSQEWGGNSPLHF
>TRBJ1-2|TRBD1|TRBV5-4
CASSLNRGAGYTF
>TRBJ2-5|-|TRBV5-4
CASSFDSGETQYF
>TRBJ2-3|TRBD1|TRBV5-6
CASSFRTGGFDTQYF
>TRBJ2-3|-|TRBV11-2
CASSLTGGTDTQYF
>TRBJ1-3|-|TRBV15
CATSRDRAGLNTIYF